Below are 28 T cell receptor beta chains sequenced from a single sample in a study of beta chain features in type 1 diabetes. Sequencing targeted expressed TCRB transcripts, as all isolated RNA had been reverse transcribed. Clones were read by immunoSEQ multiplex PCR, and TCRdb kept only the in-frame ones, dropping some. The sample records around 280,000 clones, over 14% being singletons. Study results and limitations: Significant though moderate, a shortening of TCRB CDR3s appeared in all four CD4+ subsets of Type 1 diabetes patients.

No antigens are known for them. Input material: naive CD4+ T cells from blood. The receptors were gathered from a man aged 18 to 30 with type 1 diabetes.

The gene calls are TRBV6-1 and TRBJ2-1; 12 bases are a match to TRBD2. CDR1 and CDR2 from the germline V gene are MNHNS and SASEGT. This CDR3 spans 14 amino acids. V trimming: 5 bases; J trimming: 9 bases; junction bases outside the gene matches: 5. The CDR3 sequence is CASSRLAGASEQFF. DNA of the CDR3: TGTGCCAGCAGTAGACTAGCGGGAGCATCTGAGCAGTTCTTC.

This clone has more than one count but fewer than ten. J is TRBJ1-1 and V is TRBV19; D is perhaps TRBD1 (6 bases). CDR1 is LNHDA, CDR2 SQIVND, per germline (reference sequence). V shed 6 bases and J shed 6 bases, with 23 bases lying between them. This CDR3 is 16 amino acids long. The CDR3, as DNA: TGTGCCAGTAGACCCCTCGGGACACCCCATTTGCCTGAAGCTTTCTTT. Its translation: CASRPLGTPHLPEAFF.

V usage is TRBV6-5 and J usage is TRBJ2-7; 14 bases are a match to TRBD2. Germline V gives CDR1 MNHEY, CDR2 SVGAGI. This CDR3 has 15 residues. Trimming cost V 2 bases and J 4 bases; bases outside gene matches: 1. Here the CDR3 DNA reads TGTGCCAGCAGTTACCGGACTAGCGGGGGGTACGAGCAGTACTTC. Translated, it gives CASSYRTSGGYEQYF.

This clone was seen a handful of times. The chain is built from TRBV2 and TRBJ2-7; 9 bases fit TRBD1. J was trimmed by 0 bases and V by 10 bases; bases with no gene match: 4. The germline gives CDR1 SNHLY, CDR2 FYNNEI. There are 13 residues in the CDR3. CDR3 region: CAKNRGPSYEQYF. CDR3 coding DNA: TGTGCCAAGAACAGGGGGCCCTCCTACGAGCAGTACTTC. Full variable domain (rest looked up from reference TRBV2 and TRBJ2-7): EPEVTQTPSHQVTQMGQEVILRCVPISNHLYFYWYRQILGQKVEFLVSFYNNEISEKSEIFDDQFSVERPDGSNFTLKIRSTKLEDSAMYFCAKNRGPSYEQYFGPGTRLTVT.

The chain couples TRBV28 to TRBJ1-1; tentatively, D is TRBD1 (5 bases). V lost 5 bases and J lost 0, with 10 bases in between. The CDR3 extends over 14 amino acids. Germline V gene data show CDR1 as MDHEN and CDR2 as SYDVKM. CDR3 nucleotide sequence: TGTGCCAGCAGTATACGACAGATGAACACTGAAGCTTTCTTT. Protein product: CASSIRQMNTEAFF.

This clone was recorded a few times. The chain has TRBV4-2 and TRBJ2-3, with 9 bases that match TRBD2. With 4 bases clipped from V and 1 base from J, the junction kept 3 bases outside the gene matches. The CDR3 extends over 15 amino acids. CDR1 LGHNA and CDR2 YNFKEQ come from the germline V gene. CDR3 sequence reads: CASSPRTSGTDTQYF. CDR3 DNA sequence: TGTGCCAGCAGCCCGCGGACTAGCGGCACAGATACGCAGTATTTT.

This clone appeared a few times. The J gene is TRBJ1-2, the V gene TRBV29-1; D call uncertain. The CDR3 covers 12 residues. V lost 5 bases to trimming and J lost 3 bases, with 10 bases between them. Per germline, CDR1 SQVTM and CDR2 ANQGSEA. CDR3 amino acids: CSVSELHYGYTF. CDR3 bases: TGCAGCGTTTCCGAACTGCACTATGGCTACACCTTC.

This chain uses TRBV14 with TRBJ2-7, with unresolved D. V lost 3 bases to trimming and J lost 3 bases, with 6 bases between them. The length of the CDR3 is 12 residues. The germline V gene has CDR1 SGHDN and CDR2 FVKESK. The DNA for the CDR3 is TGTGCCAGCAGCCATTCTGTCTACGAGCAGTACTTC. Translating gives CASSHSVYEQYF.

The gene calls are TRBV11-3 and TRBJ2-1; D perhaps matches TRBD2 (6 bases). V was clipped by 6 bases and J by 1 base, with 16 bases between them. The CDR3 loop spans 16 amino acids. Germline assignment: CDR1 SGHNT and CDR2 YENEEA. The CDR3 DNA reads TGTGCCAGCAGTCAAGGCGGGATTGGGTCCTACAATGAGCAGTTCTTC. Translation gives CASSQGGIGSYNEQFF.

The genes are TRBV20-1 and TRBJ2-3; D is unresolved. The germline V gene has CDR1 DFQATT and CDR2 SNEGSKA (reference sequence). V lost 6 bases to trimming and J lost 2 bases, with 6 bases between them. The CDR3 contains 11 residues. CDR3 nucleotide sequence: TGCAGTGCCATGGCCACAGATACGCAGTATTTT. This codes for CSAMATDTQYF.

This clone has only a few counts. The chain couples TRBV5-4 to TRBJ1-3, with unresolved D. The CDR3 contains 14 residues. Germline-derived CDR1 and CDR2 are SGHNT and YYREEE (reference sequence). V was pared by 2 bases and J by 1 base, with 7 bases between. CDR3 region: CASSLAGSGNTIYF. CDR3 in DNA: TGTGCCAGCAGCTTAGCGGGGTCTGGAAACACCATATATTTT.

CDR3 loop: CASSAQWGLTHYGYTF. The CDR3 DNA reads as TGTGCCAGCAGTGCTCAATGGGGACTGACCCACTATGGCTACACCTTC. The V gene is TRBV28, the J gene TRBJ1-2; weak D call: TRBD1 (5 bases). V was shortened by 5 bases and J by 3 bases, with 19 bases between the two germline ends. Germline lookup yields CDR1 MDHEN and CDR2 SYDVKM. The CDR3 extends over 16 amino acids.

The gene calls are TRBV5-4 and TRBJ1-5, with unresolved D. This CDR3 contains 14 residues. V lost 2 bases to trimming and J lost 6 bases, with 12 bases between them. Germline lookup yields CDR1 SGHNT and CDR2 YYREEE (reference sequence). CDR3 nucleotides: TGTGCCAGCAGCTTTTGGCCAGCGGCTCAGCCCCAGCATTTT. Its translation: CASSFWPAAQPQHF.

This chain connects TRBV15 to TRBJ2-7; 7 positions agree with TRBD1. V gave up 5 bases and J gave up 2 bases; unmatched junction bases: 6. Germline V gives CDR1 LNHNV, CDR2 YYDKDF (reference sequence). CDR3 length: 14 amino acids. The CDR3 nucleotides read TGTGCCACCAGCCTCCGACAGGGACCCTACGAGCAGTACTTC. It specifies CATSLRQGPYEQYF.

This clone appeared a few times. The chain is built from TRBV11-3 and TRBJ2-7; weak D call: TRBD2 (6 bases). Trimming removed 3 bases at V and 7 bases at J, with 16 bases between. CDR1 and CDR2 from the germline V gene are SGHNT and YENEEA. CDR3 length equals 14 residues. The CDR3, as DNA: TGTGCCAGCAGCTTCGGGACTGCCGACGGGGAGCAGTACTTC. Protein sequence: CASSFGTADGEQYF. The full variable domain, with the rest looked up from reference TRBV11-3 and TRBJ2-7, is EAGVVQSPRYKIIEKKQPVAFWCNPISGHNTLYWYLQNLGQGPELLIRYENEEAVDDSQLPKDRFSAERLKGVDSTLKIQPAELGDSAVYLCASSFGTADGEQYFGPGTRLTVT.

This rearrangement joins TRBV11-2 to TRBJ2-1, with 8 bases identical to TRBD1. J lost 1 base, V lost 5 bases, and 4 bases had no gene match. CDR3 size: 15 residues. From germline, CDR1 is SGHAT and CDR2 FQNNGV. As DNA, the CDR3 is TGTGCCAGCAGCCGGGACAGGCGATCCTACAATGAGCAGTTCTTC. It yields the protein CASSRDRRSYNEQFF.

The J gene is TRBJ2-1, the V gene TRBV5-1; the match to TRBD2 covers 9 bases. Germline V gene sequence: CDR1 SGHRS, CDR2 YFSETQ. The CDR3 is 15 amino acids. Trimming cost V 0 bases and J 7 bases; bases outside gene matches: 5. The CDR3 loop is CASSLAGGGGNEQFF. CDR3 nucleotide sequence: TGCGCCAGCAGCTTGGCGGGCGGGGGGGGTAATGAGCAGTTCTTC.

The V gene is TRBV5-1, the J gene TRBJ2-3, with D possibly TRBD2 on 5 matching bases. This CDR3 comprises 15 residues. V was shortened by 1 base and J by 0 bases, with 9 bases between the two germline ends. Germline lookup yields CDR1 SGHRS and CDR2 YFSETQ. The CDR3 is CASSLSGYSTDTQYF. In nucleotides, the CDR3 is TGCGCCAGCAGCTTGTCGGGATATAGCACAGATACGCAGTATTTT.

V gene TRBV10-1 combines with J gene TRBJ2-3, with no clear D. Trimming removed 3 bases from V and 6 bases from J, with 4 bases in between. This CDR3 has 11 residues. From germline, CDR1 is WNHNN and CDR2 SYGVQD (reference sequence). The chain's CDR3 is CASSDRDTQYF. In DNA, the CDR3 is TGCGCCAGCAGTGACAGGGATACGCAGTATTTT.

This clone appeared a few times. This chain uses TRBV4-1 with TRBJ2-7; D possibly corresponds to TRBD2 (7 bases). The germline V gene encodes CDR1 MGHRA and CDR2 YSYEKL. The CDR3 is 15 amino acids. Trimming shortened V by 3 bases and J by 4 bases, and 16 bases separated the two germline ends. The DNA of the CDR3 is TGCGCCAGCAGCCACGGGGGGCTTCTTGTTTACGAGCAGTACTTC. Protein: CASSHGGLLVYEQYF.

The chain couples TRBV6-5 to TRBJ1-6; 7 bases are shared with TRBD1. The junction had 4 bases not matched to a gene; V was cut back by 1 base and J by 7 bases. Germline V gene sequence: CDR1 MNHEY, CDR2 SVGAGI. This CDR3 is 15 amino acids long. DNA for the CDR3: TGTGCCAGCAGTTACTGGACAGGCCTCAATTCACCCCTCCACTTT. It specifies CASSYWTGLNSPLHF.

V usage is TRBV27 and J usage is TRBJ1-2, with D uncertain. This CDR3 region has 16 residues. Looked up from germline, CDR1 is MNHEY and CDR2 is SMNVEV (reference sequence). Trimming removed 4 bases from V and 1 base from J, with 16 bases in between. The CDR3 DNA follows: TGTGCCAGCAGTTCATTGGGGTTCCGGGGTAACTATGGCTACACCTTC. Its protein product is CASSSLGFRGNYGYTF.

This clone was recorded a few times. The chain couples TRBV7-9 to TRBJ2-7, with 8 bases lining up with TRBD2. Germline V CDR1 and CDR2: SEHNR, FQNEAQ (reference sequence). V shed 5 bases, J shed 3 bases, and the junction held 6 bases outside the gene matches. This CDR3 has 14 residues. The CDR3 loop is CASSPPRGGYEQYF. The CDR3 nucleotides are TGTGCCAGCAGCCCCCCTCGGGGGGGCTACGAGCAGTACTTC.

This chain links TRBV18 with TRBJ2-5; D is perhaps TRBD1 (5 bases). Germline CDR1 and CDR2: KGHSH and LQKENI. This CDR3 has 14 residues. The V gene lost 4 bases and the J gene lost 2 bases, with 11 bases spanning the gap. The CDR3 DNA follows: TGTGCCAGCTCACGTACCTCAGGGCAAGAGACCCAGTACTTC. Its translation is CASSRTSGQETQYF.

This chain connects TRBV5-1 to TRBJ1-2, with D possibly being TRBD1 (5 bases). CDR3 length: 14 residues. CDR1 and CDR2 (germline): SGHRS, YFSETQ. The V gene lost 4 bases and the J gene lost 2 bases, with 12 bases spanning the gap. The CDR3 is CASSPDSLNYGYTF. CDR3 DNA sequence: TGCGCCAGCAGCCCTGACAGTCTAAACTATGGCTACACCTTC.

The CDR3 bases are TGTGCCAGCTCACCGCAGGATCAAGAGACCCAGTACTTC. This translates into CASSPQDQETQYF. This rearrangement joins TRBV18 to TRBJ2-5; D remains ambiguous. The CDR3 contains 13 residues. V was trimmed by 3 bases and J by 2 bases, leaving 7 bases between them. Germline values: CDR1 KGHSH, CDR2 LQKENI.

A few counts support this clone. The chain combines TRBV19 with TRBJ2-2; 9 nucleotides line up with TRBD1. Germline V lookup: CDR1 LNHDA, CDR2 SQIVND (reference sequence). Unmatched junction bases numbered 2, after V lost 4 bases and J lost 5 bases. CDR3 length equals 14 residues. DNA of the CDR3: TGTGCCAGTAGTACGGGACAGGGAACCGGGGAGCTGTTTTTT. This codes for CASSTGQGTGELFF.

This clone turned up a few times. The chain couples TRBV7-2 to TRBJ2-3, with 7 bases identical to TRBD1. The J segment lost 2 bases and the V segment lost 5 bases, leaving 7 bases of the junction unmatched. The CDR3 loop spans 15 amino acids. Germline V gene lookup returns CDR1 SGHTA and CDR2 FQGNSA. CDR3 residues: CASSLRTGFTDTQYF. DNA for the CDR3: TGTGCCAGCAGCCTGCGGACAGGCTTCACAGATACGCAGTATTTT.